The 4 T cell receptor beta chains below were found in one sample sequenced in a study of blood T cell repertoires in COVID-19. Only in-frame clones appear in the TCRdb table, and some are missing; sequencing was by immunoSEQ multiplex PCR. The sample lists some 270,000 clones; around 86% were seen once. The sample consisted of PBMCs or T cells enriched from blood (not recorded which). Receptors were obtained from a woman between 40 and 50 years old who had recovered from COVID-19.

The rearrangement links TRBV6-2 or TRBV6-3 to TRBJ1-1, with D perhaps matching TRBD1 (5 bases). This CDR3 is 19 amino acids long. With 2 bases removed from V and 3 bases from J, the gap between germline ends came to 25 bases. Germline-derived CDR1 and CDR2 are MNHEY and SVGEGT. The CDR3 loop reads CASSYPVDSRYSRYTEAFF. The CDR3 region has the DNA TGTGCCAGCAGTTACCCTGTCGACAGCAGATACTCACGGTACACTGAAGCTTTCTTT.

With respect to this clone: Other DNA sequences from this sample encode an identical CDR3 as well. The rearrangement uses TRBV18 and TRBJ2-1; the D gene is possibly TRBD2 (5 bases). Trimming stripped 0 bases from V and 0 bases from J, with 6 bases between. Germline V gives CDR1 KGHSH, CDR2 LQKENI. There are 15 residues in the CDR3. CDR3 protein: CASSPPGSSYNEQFF. CDR3 coding DNA: TGTGCCAGCTCACCACCAGGGAGCTCCTACAATGAGCAGTTCTTC.

This chain connects TRBV7-8 to TRBJ2-7, with D maybe TRBD1 (5 bases). Trimming cost V 5 bases and J 4 bases, with 18 bases left between them. This CDR3 contains 15 residues. CDR1 SGHVS and CDR2 FQNEAQ come from the germline V gene. For the CDR3, the DNA is TGTGCCAGCAGCCCTGGGCTAGGGGCATCTTACGAGCAGTACTTC. Translated, it gives CASSPGLGASYEQYF.

The V gene is TRBV4-3, the J gene TRBJ1-2; D remains unclear. The CDR3 spans 15 residues. V was shortened by 1 base and J by 8 bases, with 17 bases between the two germline ends. The germline V gene encodes CDR1 LGHNA and CDR2 YSLEER. The CDR3, as DNA: TGCGCCAGCAGCCAAGCCCGTGATGGGTTGGGCGGCTACACCTTC. Its translation: CASSQARDGLGGYTF.